The rows below give T cell receptor beta chains drawn from one sample of a study of OX40 agonist ivuxolimab in advanced cancers. The table came from immunoSEQ multiplex PCR; TCRdb's copy has only in-frame clones and leaves some out. The data contain under 55,000 clones, just under 95% of them seen just once; the ten biggest clones take up around 25%. The sequencing used CD4+ or CD8+ T cells sorted from blood, collected in a trial of the OX40 agonist ivuxolimab. These receptors came from an adult with an advanced solid tumor such as melanoma, head and neck, liver or kidney cancer. CDR3s include the opening cysteine and the closing phenylalanine or tryptophan. D genes are given only for firm matches. Where a row states a size, it is once, few, many or the class of an expanded clone; other rows omit it.

d_gene,v_gene,abundance,j_gene,CDR3aa,CDR3nt
NA,TRBV28,once,TRBJ1-5,CASRPQEFYSNQPQHF,TGTGCCAGCAGGCCCCAGGAGTTCTATAGCAATCAGCCCCAGCATTTT
NA,TRBV11-1,NA,TRBJ2-1,CASSLGYGNNEQFF,TGTGCCAGCAGCTTAGGTTACGGGAACAATGAGCAGTTCTTC
NA,TRBV7-9,NA,TRBJ2-1,CASSFGDEQFF,TGTGCCAGCAGCTTCGGTGATGAGCAGTTCTTC
NA,TRBV9,NA,TRBJ2-2,CASSDRGGGHGELFF,TGTGCCAGCAGCGACCGTGGGGGTGGACACGGGGAGCTGTTTTTT
TRBD2,TRBV4-1,NA,TRBJ2-7,CASSPRGGTSGSFHEQYF,TGCGCCAGCAGCCCCCGCGGAGGGACTAGCGGGAGTTTCCACGAGCAGTACTTC
NA,TRBV27,NA,TRBJ2-1,CASSLGGAHYNEQFF,TGTGCCAGCAGCTTAGGGGGGGCACACTACAATGAGCAGTTCTTC
TRBD1,TRBV4-3,NA,TRBJ1-1,CASSQDSTGGTEAFF,TGCGCCAGCAGCCAAGATAGTACAGGGGGCACTGAAGCTTTCTTT
NA,TRBV6-6,NA,TRBJ2-5,CASIPFPPETQYF,TGTGCCAGCATCCCTTTTCCCCCGGAGACCCAGTACTTC
TRBD2,TRBV28,NA,TRBJ2-7,CASKKISGGTYEQYF,TGTGCCAGCAAGAAGATTAGCGGGGGCACCTACGAGCAGTACTTC
TRBD2,TRBV4-3,NA,TRBJ2-5,CASSLAIAGDLETQYF,TGCGCCAGCAGCCTCGCCATAGCGGGAGATTTGGAGACCCAGTACTTC
NA,TRBV9,NA,TRBJ2-1,CASSVRDGLNNEQFF,TGTGCCAGCAGCGTCCGGGACGGGCTAAACAATGAGCAGTTCTTC
TRBD1,TRBV7-9,NA,TRBJ2-1,CASSSGFRTGPYNEQFF,TGTGCCAGCAGCTCCGGATTCCGGACAGGGCCTTACAATGAGCAGTTCTTC
TRBD2,TRBV2,NA,TRBJ2-7,CASTGGATGEQYF,TGTGCCAGCACCGGGGGGGCCACGGGCGAGCAGTACTTC
NA,TRBV28,NA,TRBJ2-7,CASRPTTGTQWEQYF,TGTGCCAGCAGGCCTACGACGGGAACCCAGTGGGAGCAGTACTTC
TRBD1,TRBV19,once,TRBJ2-7,CASSAGTGYEQYF,TGTGCCAGTAGCGCAGGGACAGGCTACGAGCAGTACTTC
NA,TRBV19,NA,TRBJ2-7,CASSSMGALEDTYEQYF,TGTGCCAGTAGTTCCATGGGGGCGCTCGAAGACACCTACGAGCAGTACTTC
NA,TRBV4-3,NA,TRBJ1-4,CASSQDRGPRSGEKLFF,TGCGCCAGCAGCCAAGATCGCGGGCCTCGGAGCGGTGAAAAACTGTTTTTT
NA,TRBV27,NA,TRBJ2-1,CASSVASYNEQFF,TGTGCCAGCTCCGTTGCCTCCTACAATGAGCAGTTCTTC
NA,TRBV28,NA,TRBJ2-2,CASSLGIDGHTGELFF,TGTGCCAGCAGTTTAGGTATCGATGGTCACACCGGGGAGCTGTTTTTT
TRBD2,TRBV19,NA,TRBJ2-1,CASSIPPGGSEDEQFF,TGTGCCAGTAGTATCCCGCCCGGCGGGAGTGAAGATGAGCAGTTCTTC
NA,TRBV30,NA,TRBJ2-7,CAWSSGSADEQYF,TGTGCCTGGAGTTCTGGGAGCGCTGATGAGCAGTACTTC
NA,TRBV19,once,TRBJ2-1,CASRQINEQFF,TGTGCCAGTAGACAGATCAATGAGCAGTTCTTC
TRBD1,TRBV6-6,few,TRBJ1-2,CASSPGQQYGYTF,TGTGCCAGCAGCCCGGGACAGCAATATGGCTACACCTTC
NA,TRBV6-5,NA,TRBJ2-1,CASSSPGTNPYNEQFF,TGTGCCAGCAGTTCCCCCGGGACGAATCCTTACAATGAGCAGTTCTTC
NA,TRBV27,NA,TRBJ2-3,CASSLSRGQDTQYF,TGTGCCAGCAGTTTATCTCGCGGCCAAGATACGCAGTATTTT
TRBD2,TRBV27,NA,TRBJ2-2,CASTSGNTGELFF,TGTGCCAGCACTAGCGGGAACACCGGGGAGCTGTTTTTT
TRBD2,TRBV6-6,NA,TRBJ2-1,CASKAGGRVDEQFF,TGTGCCAGCAAGGCGGGAGGGAGGGTAGATGAGCAGTTCTTC
NA,TRBV14,NA,TRBJ2-2,CASSHIAGDTGELFF,TGTGCCAGCAGCCATATAGCAGGGGACACCGGGGAGCTGTTTTTT
NA,TRBV27,NA,TRBJ2-2,CASTLDSTFRAGELFF,TGTGCCAGCACCCTGGACTCAACTTTTAGGGCCGGGGAGCTGTTTTTT
NA,TRBV5-6,few,TRBJ2-5,CASSFRGQETQYF,TGTGCCAGCAGCTTCCGGGGGCAAGAGACCCAGTACTTC
TRBD1,TRBV28,NA,TRBJ2-7,CASNPVFGTGASVQYF,TGTGCCAGCAATCCTGTCTTTGGGACAGGTGCATCGGTGCAGTACTTC
NA,TRBV6-5,NA,TRBJ2-7,CASSYSREWGSYEQYF,TGTGCCAGCAGTTACTCGAGGGAGTGGGGCTCCTACGAGCAGTACTTC
NA,TRBV4-3,NA,TRBJ2-2,CASSQAMRSRTGELFF,TGCGCCAGCAGCCAAGCGATGCGGAGCCGCACCGGGGAGCTGTTTTTT
TRBD2,TRBV28,NA,TRBJ2-3,CASSLRFSGLADHTQYF,TGTGCCAGCAGTTTAAGGTTTTCTGGACTAGCGGATCATACGCAGTATTTT
NA,TRBV9,NA,TRBJ2-5,CASSVGQPQETQYF,TGTGCCAGCAGCGTAGGCCAGCCCCAAGAGACCCAGTACTTC
NA,TRBV7-7,once,TRBJ2-7,CASSPGVRRGEQYF,TGTGCTAGCAGCCCCGGGGTGAGACGGGGCGAGCAGTACTTC
NA,TRBV9,NA,TRBJ1-1,CASSVAGRVGGTEAFF,TGTGCCAGCAGCGTAGCAGGGAGAGTAGGTGGTACTGAAGCTTTCTTT
NA,TRBV5-1,NA,TRBJ2-3,CASQGFRTDTQYF,TGCGCCAGCCAGGGATTTCGCACAGATACGCAGTATTTT
NA,TRBV30,NA,TRBJ1-3,CAWSVRQSSGNTIYF,TGTGCCTGGAGTGTACGACAGAGCTCTGGAAACACCATATATTTT
NA,TRBV27,NA,TRBJ2-3,CASSHNRAITDTQYF,TGTGCCAGCAGTCACAATAGGGCTATTACAGATACGCAGTATTTT
NA,TRBV5-1,NA,TRBJ1-2,CASSRTLAYGYTF,TGCGCCAGCAGCCGGACCTTAGCCTATGGCTACACCTTC
NA,TRBV5-4,NA,TRBJ1-3,CASSLFGFGNTIYF,TGTGCCAGCAGCTTGTTCGGGTTTGGAAACACCATATATTTT
NA,TRBV4-2,NA,TRBJ2-1,CASSLYPSRATYNEQFF,TGTGCCAGCAGCTTATATCCCTCCAGGGCTACCTACAATGAGCAGTTCTTC
NA,TRBV14,NA,TRBJ1-1,CASSQDRGGLVMNTEAFF,TGTGCCAGCAGCCAAGATCGTGGGGGCCTCGTCATGAACACTGAAGCTTTCTTT
TRBD1,TRBV6-6,NA,TRBJ1-2,CATLPGRGQDGYTF,TGTGCCACCCTTCCGGGCAGGGGGCAGGACGGCTACACCTTC
TRBD2,TRBV5-6,NA,TRBJ2-5,CASVARERFKETQYF,TGTGCCAGCGTCGCGCGGGAGCGCTTCAAAGAGACCCAGTACTTC
TRBD2,TRBV10-3,NA,TRBJ2-7,CAISEPDWTSGSNYEQYF,TGTGCCATCAGTGAGCCCGACTGGACTAGCGGGAGCAACTACGAGCAGTACTTC
NA,TRBV4-1,NA,TRBJ2-7,CASSQVWPNSYEQYF,TGCGCCAGCAGCCAAGTCTGGCCCAATTCCTACGAGCAGTACTTC